The T cell receptor (beta chain) described here comes from a study of monozygotic twins with inflammatory bowel disease. TCRdb reprocessed the 5' RACE reads and keeps a single row for each CDR3 protein, giving no DNA. Its table lists about 41,000 distinct CDR3 sequences. Germline V gene lookup returns CDR1 SGHRS and CDR2 YFSETQ. CDR3 length equals 15 residues. The sample was blood. The chain links TRBV5-1 to TRBJ2-1; as DNA is missing, the TRBD1 call by TCRdb cannot be tested. The clonotype comes from a human donor with ulcerative colitis or Crohn's disease, or a healthy co-twin of an affected twin (not recorded which). The CDR3 sequence is CASTLQGGSYNEQFF.